This passage covers 9 T cell receptor beta chains from one sample sequenced in a study of CD8+ T cells in alopecia areata (dated by TCRdb to the late 2010s). Library construction relied on the immunoSEQ multiplex PCR assay. For TCR sequencing, RNA was extracted from every sample and reverse transcribed into cDNA to serve as template. Drawn from immuneACCESS, this table holds only the in-frame rearrangements with V and J called that TCRdb kept. Clones are partly lost; checked studies trace under half to an unresolved V gene and leave the rest unexplained. Recorded for this sample are 200,000 or so clones; roughly 50% of them occurred a single time. Together, the top ten hold about 5.5% of the sample. According to the study, the label for this sample's time point signals: about 25 weeks on oral tofacitinib. Read against the paper, the sample's treatment or condition label means: oral pan-JAK inhibitor, 5-10 mg twice daily.

Sequencing was performed on CD4+ T cells sorted from blood, taken at week 24, from a patient treated with tofacitinib. These receptors were taken from a human donor with alopecia areata.

This clone has just a few counts. The V call is TRBV2, the J call TRBJ2-1; D is uncertain. Germline CDR1 reads SNHLY; CDR2 reads FYNNEI. V lost 1 base, J lost 5 bases, and 9 bases lay in between. CDR3 length equals 14 residues. CDR3 nucleotide sequence: TGTGCCAGCAGTGAAGATGGCAACAACAATGAGCAGTTCTTC. It codes for CASSEDGNNNEQFF.

The rearrangement links TRBV29-1 to TRBJ1-4; no clear D. Germline V gives CDR1 SQVTM, CDR2 ANQGSEA. V dropped 4 bases and J dropped 8 bases, with 14 bases sitting between them. The CDR3 length is 13 residues. The CDR3 sequence: CSVVKPGGEKLFF. CDR3 in DNA: TGCAGCGTTGTAAAACCGGGAGGGGAAAAACTGTTTTTT.

The gene calls are TRBV4-2 and TRBJ1-2, with D unresolved. Per the germline V gene, CDR1 is LGHNA and CDR2 is YNFKEQ. Trimming stripped 3 bases from V and 1 base from J, with 15 bases between. The CDR3 runs to 16 residues. In nucleotides, the CDR3 is TGTGCCAGCAGCCACCGCCCCGGACCGAATAACTATGGCTACACCTTC. This codes for CASSHRPGPNNYGYTF.

The chain links TRBV2 to TRBJ2-7; 9 nucleotides line up with TRBD2. This CDR3 spans 15 amino acids. The trim removed 6 bases at V and 1 base at J, leaving 7 bases unmatched. From germline, CDR1 is SNHLY and CDR2 FYNNEI. The CDR3 here is CASSPLAGASYEQYF. As DNA, the CDR3 is TGTGCCAGCAGCCCCTTAGCGGGAGCTTCCTACGAGCAGTACTTC.

There are a few counts of this clone. V usage is TRBV4-3 and J usage is TRBJ2-6; no firm D call. V was shortened by 0 bases and J by 0 bases, with 9 bases between the two germline ends. The germline V gene has CDR1 LGHNA and CDR2 YSLEER. CDR3 length: 17 residues. CDR3 sequence (DNA): TGCGCCAGCAGCCAAGATCTCGGCAGCTCTGGGGCCAACGTCCTGACTTTC. This gives the protein CASSQDLGSSGANVLTF.

The gene calls are TRBV4-1 and TRBJ2-1; 9 positions agree with TRBD1. CDR1 MGHRA and CDR2 YSYEKL come from the germline V gene. The CDR3 has 17 residues. V gave up 2 bases and J gave up 0 bases; unmatched junction bases: 5. DNA for the CDR3: TGCGCCAGCAGCCAACTGGGACAGGGTATCTCCTACAATGAGCAGTTCTTC. This encodes CASSQLGQGISYNEQFF.

This chain links TRBV11-2 with TRBJ2-5, with D perhaps assigned TRBD1 or TRBD2 (5 bases each). The CDR3 extends over 14 amino acids. V gave up 5 bases and J gave up 5 bases, with 15 bases separating them. Germline loops: CDR1 SGHAT, CDR2 FQNNGV. The DNA of the CDR3 is TGTGCCAGCAGCGGACTCTCGGGGCGGGAGACCCAGTACTTC. Translating it yields CASSGLSGRETQYF.

J is TRBJ1-1 and V is TRBV7-3; D uncertain. CDR3 length: 15 amino acids. CDR1 is SGHTA and CDR2 is FQGTGA in the germline V gene. V shed 2 bases and J shed 3 bases, with 13 bases lying between them. CDR3 amino acids: CASSLDSSGYTEAFF. CDR3 sequence (DNA): TGTGCCAGCAGCTTAGACTCATCGGGATACACTGAAGCTTTCTTT.

The chain couples TRBV27 to TRBJ2-7; 8 bases are shared with TRBD2. The CDR3 contains 16 residues. V was clipped by 2 bases and J by 4 bases; unmatched bases: 10. Germline CDR1 MNHEY, CDR2 SMNVEV (reference sequence). CDR3 DNA sequence: TGTGCCAGCAGTTTAAAGGTTGCGGCGGGGGGTTACGAGCAGTACTTC. Translating it yields CASSLKVAAGGYEQYF.